This TCR beta chain appears in the sequencing data of a study of shared clonotypes between healthy human individuals. Study processing details: Quality scores were absent from the junction-only immunoSEQ sequences, so filtering differed. Profiling relied on immunoSEQ multiplex PCR, and the TCRdb table lists in-frame clones only, not all of them. V and J calls and clone size are those listed in that table; D and trimming were worked out from the DNA. The sample lists about 2.1 million clones, more than 85% occurring once. CD45RO-negative, CCR7-selected cells formed the naive CD8 fraction, which excluded terminally differentiated effector memory CD45RA+ cells. Germline loops: CDR1 LGHNT, CDR2 FRNRAP. V lost 1 base and J lost 2, with 3 bases in between. The CDR3 sequence is 12 residues long. About this clone: Within the sample, other DNA sequences also encode this same CDR3.

This TCR derives from a man between 18 and 29 years old in good health. Some clones in this sample may be carry-over from other donors' samples. Sequenced material: naive CD8+ T cells from PBMCs. The gene calls are TRBV12-5 and TRBJ2-7; unclear D gene. CDR3 bases: TGTGCTAGTGGTTTGGACCCCTACGAGCAGTACTTC. This encodes CASGLDPYEQYF.